This paragraph reports one TCR beta chain. What it binds is not known. UMIs incorporating a 6-nucleotide sample barcode were appended by means of template switching. TCRdb reanalyzed the 5' RACE reads, giving one entry per CDR3 protein sequence and no DNA. The sample features about 330,000 distinct CDR3 sequences, with 2% in its top ten. The data stem from a study of monozygotic twins with inflammatory bowel disease. Study results and caveats: Limited statistical power may explain no repertoire similarity difference between concordant and discordant twins. Differences in immunosuppressive treatment may have been a source of added variability in patient repertoires.

Looked up from germline, CDR1 is SGHRS and CDR2 is YFSETQ. The CDR3 has 13 amino acids. This TCR came from a human donor with ulcerative colitis or Crohn's disease, or a healthy co-twin of an affected twin (not recorded which). The sample taken for sequencing was blood. The chain uses TRBV5-1 and TRBJ1-1. The CDR3 loop is CASSNMGWGEAFF. Based on the CDR3 plus reference TRBV5-1 and TRBJ1-1, the full variable domain is KAGVTQTPRYLIKTRGQQVTLSCSPISGHRSVSWYQQTPGQGLQFLFEYFSETQRNKGNFPGRFSGRQFSNSRSEMNVSTLELGDSALYLCASSNMGWGEAFFGQGTRLTVV.